The T cell receptor (beta chain) described here comes from a study of T-cell reconstitution after alpha-beta-depleted transplantation in children. Study-level results: By about two months after transplant, alpha-beta T cells reportedly arose from several hundred graft clones that had expanded. T cells produced anew were the main source of T-cell counts and diversity one year after transplant.

TCRbeta library preparation incorporated unique molecular identifiers. TCRdb passed the PCR reads through MiXCR, listing each CDR3 protein once. The sample has hundreds of thousands of distinct CDR3 sequences, roughly 15% seen once; the top ten hold around two fifths. This clonotype was counted ten times or more. What it binds is not known. This CDR3 has 17 residues. V lost 5 bases and J 1 base, leaving 20 bases between the germline ends. The clonotype was recovered from a male patient between 2 and 10 years old who had a stem cell transplant for acute lymphoblastic leukemia, so the T cells may come from the graft donor. The V call is TRBV12-3 or TRBV12-4, the J call TRBJ2-5; D gene uncertain. The sample was PBMCs, mostly from graft donor cells, taken 360 days after TCRalphabeta/CD19-depleted stem cell transplant. The CDR3 nucleotides read TGTGCCAGCAGTCCCTTTGCTAGTGTGTCTACCCAAGAGACCCAGTACTTC. It translates to CASSPFASVSTQETQYF.